Listed below are T cell receptor beta chains from one sample, sequenced in a study of blood T cells in healthy people across ages. MiXCR was run by TCRdb on the 5' RACE reads, yielding one entry per CDR3 protein. The sample lists over 1,500,000 distinct CDR3 sequences; roughly 43% were seen once. Sequencing used blood. The source of these receptors is a human donor in good health. The CDR3 runs from the conserved cysteine through the conserved F or W. Each record gives: J gene, D gene, clone size, V gene, CDR3 DNA, CDR3 protein. The D gene is left open where the match is weak. The listing skips clone size in some rows; elsewhere it reads once, few, many or a size class.

J gene: TRBJ2-7
D gene: TRBD1
clone size: few
V gene: TRBV5-1
CDR3 DNA: TGCGCCAGCAGCTCCCGGACAGGGACCGAGCAGTACTTC
CDR3 protein: CASSSRTGTEQYF

J gene: TRBJ2-3
D gene: -
clone size: -
V gene: TRBV4-3
CDR3 DNA: TGCGCCAGCAGCCAAGATCGGGGGTTCTATACAGATACGCAGTATTTT
CDR3 protein: CASSQDRGFYTDTQYF

J gene: TRBJ2-1
D gene: -
clone size: -
V gene: TRBV6-6
CDR3 DNA: TGTGCCAGCAGTTCTAGCGATTACTCCTACGAGCAGTTCTTC
CDR3 protein: CASSSSDYSYEQFF

J gene: TRBJ2-1
D gene: TRBD1
clone size: -
V gene: TRBV20-1
CDR3 DNA: TGCAGTGCCTCCCGGGACAGGGCAAATGAGCAGTTCTTC
CDR3 protein: CSASRDRANEQFF

J gene: TRBJ1-2
D gene: -
clone size: few
V gene: TRBV12-3/TRBV12-4
CDR3 DNA: TGTGCCAGCACCTTGGGCAGATCACACTATGGCTACACCTTC
CDR3 protein: CASTLGRSHYGYTF

J gene: TRBJ2-5
D gene: TRBD2
clone size: few
V gene: TRBV7-2
CDR3 DNA: TGTGCCAGCGCCGGGGGGGCAGGGCGAGAGACCCAGTACTTC
CDR3 protein: CASAGGAGRETQYF

J gene: TRBJ1-2
D gene: -
clone size: -
V gene: TRBV6-1
CDR3 DNA: TGTGCCAGCAGTGAAGCACCTGGATATGGCTACACCTTC
CDR3 protein: CASSEAPGYGYTF

J gene: TRBJ2-7
D gene: -
clone size: -
V gene: TRBV6-6
CDR3 DNA: TGTGCCAGCAGTTACCCGGACACCACCTACGAGCAGTACTTC
CDR3 protein: CASSYPDTTYEQYF

J gene: TRBJ1-1
D gene: -
clone size: few
V gene: TRBV18
CDR3 DNA: TGTGCCAGCTCACTCGGATCGGACCGGGGCGACACTGAAGCTTTCTTT
CDR3 protein: CASSLGSDRGDTEAFF

J gene: TRBJ2-5
D gene: -
clone size: -
V gene: TRBV20-1
CDR3 DNA: TGCAGTGCAGAAAAGTCAGGAGAGACCCAGTACTTC
CDR3 protein: CSAEKSGETQYF

J gene: TRBJ1-2
D gene: -
clone size: -
V gene: TRBV5-1
CDR3 DNA: TGCGCCAGCAGCCAAGACAGGCCCCTGGGCTATGGCTACACCTTC
CDR3 protein: CASSQDRPLGYGYTF

J gene: TRBJ2-3
D gene: TRBD1
clone size: -
V gene: TRBV7-3
CDR3 DNA: TGTGCCAGCAGCGCATGGGGACAGGGATTATTCACAGATACGCAGTATTTT
CDR3 protein: CASSAWGQGLFTDTQYF

J gene: TRBJ2-3
D gene: -
clone size: once
V gene: TRBV2
CDR3 DNA: TGTGCCAGCAGTGATCAAGGGTCTGACACAGATACGCAGTATTTT
CDR3 protein: CASSDQGSDTDTQYF

J gene: TRBJ2-5
D gene: -
clone size: -
V gene: TRBV12-3/TRBV12-4
CDR3 DNA: TGTGCCAGCAGCCGCATGGCAACGGGGGAGCAGTACTTC
CDR3 protein: CASSRMATGEQYF

J gene: TRBJ1-5
D gene: TRBD1
clone size: few
V gene: TRBV5-5
CDR3 DNA: TGTGCCAGCAGCTACGGTACAGGGGTAAATCAGCCCCAGCATTTT
CDR3 protein: CASSYGTGVNQPQHF

J gene: TRBJ2-1
D gene: TRBD2
clone size: -
V gene: TRBV7-9
CDR3 DNA: TGTGCCAGCAGCTCCGGGGGGGCGGGCAGCTCCTACAATGAGCAGTTCTTC
CDR3 protein: CASSSGGAGSSYNEQFF

J gene: TRBJ2-4
D gene: TRBD2
clone size: once
V gene: TRBV7-2
CDR3 DNA: TGTGCCAGCAGCTTAGGAGCGGGGAGGGCATACAATGAGCAGTACTTC
CDR3 protein: CASSLGAGRAYNEQYF

J gene: TRBJ1-6
D gene: TRBD1
clone size: -
V gene: TRBV12-3/TRBV12-4
CDR3 DNA: TGTGCCAGCAACAGGGGAAATTCATCCCTCCACTTT
CDR3 protein: CASNRGNSSLHF

J gene: TRBJ2-4
D gene: -
clone size: -
V gene: TRBV28
CDR3 DNA: TGTGCCAGCAGCGAACCACCTACATCGGTAATAGCCAAAAACATTCAGTACTTC
CDR3 protein: CASSEPPTSVIAKNIQYF

J gene: TRBJ1-5
D gene: TRBD1
clone size: -
V gene: TRBV4-2
CDR3 DNA: TGTGCCAGCAGCCACGGGACAGGGACAGATAGCAATCAGCCCCAGCATTTT
CDR3 protein: CASSHGTGTDSNQPQHF